One and the same sample provided the 18 T cell receptor beta chains below, sequenced in a study of response to subunit inactivated influenza vaccine. TCRdb reanalysed the RT-PCR reads using MiXCR and keeps one entry per CDR3 protein. The profile shows almost 600,000 distinct CDR3 sequences, 12% to 15% of them singletons. Sequencing was performed on PBMCs from blood, taken about 11 days after vaccination. These receptors all come from a middle-aged man who received an inactivated influenza vaccine.

This chain connects TRBV3-1 to TRBJ2-5; 10 nucleotides agree with TRBD2. Trimming took 3 bases from V and 4 from J; bases not matched to a gene: 8. The CDR3 sequence is 16 residues long. From germline, CDR1 is LGHDT and CDR2 YNNKEL (reference sequence). CDR3 sequence: CASSQVGLAAGETQYF. The CDR3 DNA follows: TGTGCCAGCAGCCAGGTCGGACTAGCGGCGGGAGAGACCCAGTACTTC.

This clonotype has a handful of counts. V usage is TRBV6-2 or TRBV6-3 and J usage is TRBJ2-2; D is possibly TRBD2 (6 bases). The germline V and J ends were trimmed by 0 bases and 4 bases, with 18 bases remaining between them. This CDR3 has 18 amino acids. The germline gives CDR1 MNHEY, CDR2 SVGEGT. The CDR3 sequence: CASSYSIGRDFGTGELFF. The DNA of the CDR3 is TGTGCCAGCAGTTACTCGATAGGCCGGGACTTTGGCACCGGGGAGCTGTTTTTT.

In this sample, this clonotype turned up a few times. The rearrangement joins TRBV5-8 to TRBJ2-5; 11 bases fit TRBD1. Germline V lookup: CDR1 SGHTS, CDR2 YDEGEE. CDR3 length: 15 residues. Losses at the gene ends were 2 bases for V and 2 bases for J; bases not matched to a gene: 2. The CDR3 DNA reads TGTGCCAGCAGCTTTGGGACAGGGGGGCAAGAGACCCAGTACTTC. Protein product: CASSFGTGGQETQYF.

The table lists this clonotype with a few counts. CDR3 residues: CASSETPNSNSPLHF. In nucleotides, the CDR3 is TGCGCCAGCAGTGAGACGCCGAACTCTAATTCACCCCTCCACTTT. The V and J genes are TRBV5-1 and TRBJ1-6; D is unclear. Germline CDR1 is SGHRS and CDR2 is YFSETQ. The CDR3 has 15 amino acids. V was clipped by 5 bases and J by 6 bases, with 15 bases between them. The whole variable domain, remainder taken from reference TRBV5-1 and TRBJ1-6, is KAGVTQTPRYLIKTRGQQVTLSCSPISGHRSVSWYQQTPGQGLQFLFEYFSETQRNKGNFPGRFSGRQFSNSRSEMNVSTLELGDSALYLCASSETPNSNSPLHFGNGTRLTVT.

This clonotype has just a few counts. The chain recombines TRBV6-1 with TRBJ2-3; weak D call: TRBD1 (6 bases). The V gene lost 4 bases and the J gene lost 3 bases, with 11 bases spanning the gap. The CDR3 consists of 14 residues. Germline CDR1 is MNHNS and CDR2 is SASEGT. The CDR3 DNA reads TGTGCCAGCAGTGTCCAGGGGTTAACAGATACGCAGTATTTT. This translates into CASSVQGLTDTQYF.

This clonotype was counted between two and nine times. V is TRBV20-1 and J is TRBJ2-3; D perhaps matches TRBD1 (6 bases). This CDR3 has 16 amino acids. Germline V gives CDR1 DFQATT, CDR2 SNEGSKA (reference sequence). The V and J ends lost 3 bases and 3 bases respectively, with 19 bases between them. Here the CDR3 DNA reads TGCAGTGCTAGGAGGGACACCCGGGGTAGTACAGATACGCAGTATTTT. Its protein product is CSARRDTRGSTDTQYF.

Only a few counts were recorded for this clonotype. The chain recombines TRBV6-2 or TRBV6-3 with TRBJ2-1, with TRBD2 matching 12 bases. V was pared by 5 bases and J by 9 bases, with 8 bases of the junction left unmatched. Germline assignment: CDR1 MNHEY and CDR2 SVGEGT. The CDR3 contains 15 residues. DNA for the CDR3: TGTGCCAGCAGTACCGGGACTAGCGGGTTTGGTGAGCAGTTCTTC. This encodes CASSTGTSGFGEQFF.

This clonotype was counted between two and nine times. The chain is built from TRBV6-1 and TRBJ2-1; 14 bases line up with TRBD2. Trimming removed 6 bases from V and 7 bases from J; junction bases left unmatched: 5. The CDR3 has 15 amino acids. The germline gives CDR1 MNHNS, CDR2 SASEGT. CDR3 DNA: TGTGCCAGCAGACGACTAGCGGGGGGGCAGAATGAGCAGTTCTTC. Translating it yields CASRRLAGGQNEQFF.

This clonotype was recorded a few times. At one end, the junction sequence differs from germline, possibly due to a read error. V usage is TRBV19 and J usage is TRBJ2-1, with D perhaps matching TRBD1 or TRBD2 (5 bases each). Germline V gene lookup returns CDR1 LNHDA and CDR2 SQIVND (reference sequence). This CDR3 region has 13 residues. The CDR3: CATTGTSNNEQFF. The DNA of the CDR3 is TGTGCCACCACCGGGACCTCCAACAATGAGCAGTTCTTC. The variable domain in full, completed from reference TRBV19 and TRBJ2-1, reads DGGITQSPKYLFRKEGQNVTLSCEQNLNHDAMYWYRQDPGQGLRLIYYSQIVNDFQKGDIAEGYSVSREKKESFPLTVTSAQKNPTAFYLCATTGTSNNEQFFGPGTRLTVL.

V and J are TRBV5-6 and TRBJ2-7; no definite D call. V shed 4 bases and J shed 2 bases, with 13 bases lying between them. There are 14 residues in the CDR3. Germline V lookup: CDR1 SGHDT, CDR2 YYEEEE. The CDR3 DNA follows: TGTGCCAGCAGCCCTCAAGACGGTGCCTACGAGCAGTACTTC. Encoded protein: CASSPQDGAYEQYF.

This clonotype was detected many times. This chain uses TRBV10-3 with TRBJ2-3; tentatively, D is TRBD1 (6 bases). V lost 3 bases and J lost 4, with 20 bases in between. This CDR3 is 17 amino acids long. Germline-derived CDR1 and CDR2 are ENHRY and SYGVKD. The CDR3 reads CAISDPPQGPWADTQYF. The DNA for the CDR3 is TGTGCCATCAGTGACCCTCCTCAGGGGCCTTGGGCAGATACGCAGTATTTT.

This clonotype has a handful of counts. The V gene is TRBV7-2, the J gene TRBJ2-3; 7 nucleotides line up with TRBD1. Germline CDR1 SGHTA, CDR2 FQGNSA. The CDR3 sequence is 15 residues long. The trim removed 4 bases at V and 0 bases at J, leaving 4 bases unmatched. This CDR3 reads CASSSQGVSTDTQYF. CDR3 sequence (DNA): TGTGCCAGCAGCTCGCAGGGGGTTAGCACAGATACGCAGTATTTT.

This clonotype was found a few times. The chain combines TRBV7-2 with TRBJ2-1; perhaps TRBD2 as D (6 bases). This CDR3 region has 15 residues. V shed 5 bases and J shed 5 bases, with 16 bases lying between them. Germline values: CDR1 SGHTA, CDR2 FQGNSA. The CDR3 DNA reads as TGTGCCAGCAGCCTGGCGGGGCAGTCCAACAATGAGCAGTTCTTC. It codes for CASSLAGQSNNEQFF.

This clonotype was counted many times. V is TRBV5-5 and J is TRBJ2-7; D not resolved. The CDR3 length is 12 residues. Trimming took 2 bases from V and 3 from J, leaving 6 bases between them. CDR1 and CDR2 from the germline V gene are SGHKS and YYEKEE (reference sequence). CDR3 sequence (DNA): TGTGCCAGCAGCTTTCTTAGCTACGAGCAGTACTTC. It yields the protein CASSFLSYEQYF.

A few counts support this clonotype. This chain connects TRBV20-1 to TRBJ2-1; 9 bases are shared with TRBD2. CDR3 size: 15 residues. Germline CDR1 DFQATT, CDR2 SNEGSKA (reference sequence). V dropped 6 bases and J dropped 7; count of bases not matched to a gene: 13. For the CDR3, the DNA is TGCAGTGCCACCCCCGGCGCGGGGGGGCGGAATGAGCAGTTCTTC. Residues: CSATPGAGGRNEQFF.

V and J are TRBV29-1 and TRBJ1-4; 9 nucleotides align to TRBD1. Trimming removed 0 bases from V and 7 bases from J; junction bases left unmatched: 6. Germline V CDR1 and CDR2: SQVTM, ANQGSEA. This CDR3 region has 15 residues. CDR3: CSVEEGTGLAEKLFF. The CDR3 DNA reads TGCAGCGTTGAAGAGGGGACAGGGCTGGCTGAAAAACTGTTTTTT.

This clonotype was detected only a few times. The chain combines TRBV5-1 with TRBJ1-4; possible D gene TRBD1, 5 bases. There are 15 residues in the CDR3. From germline, CDR1 is SGHRS and CDR2 YFSETQ. The V end was cut by 4 bases, the J end by 3 bases, with 13 bases between. Here the CDR3 reads CASSPTAGPNEKLFF. In DNA form, the CDR3 reads TGCGCCAGCAGCCCTACGGCAGGGCCTAATGAAAAACTGTTTTTT.

The chain links TRBV4-3 to TRBJ2-3; perhaps TRBD1 as D (6 bases). Germline V gene lookup returns CDR1 LGHNA and CDR2 YSLEER. The V and J ends lost 0 bases and 5 bases respectively, with 15 bases between them. This CDR3 comprises 16 residues. The CDR3 region is CASSQELGTGIDTQYF. CDR3 nucleotide sequence: TGCGCCAGCAGCCAAGAACTGGGTACAGGGATAGATACGCAGTATTTT.